This TCR beta chain appears in the sequencing data of a study of CD8 T cells in ankylosing spondylitis. Molecular-barcoded quantitative 5'-RACE produced these TCR beta libraries. One entry per CDR3 protein results from TCRdb running MiXCR on the 5' RACE reads. The profile shows under 550,000 distinct CDR3 sequences, roughly a quarter of them singletons. Concerning this clonotype: Its antigen is not known.

Germline V gene lookup returns CDR1 DFQATT and CDR2 SNEGSKA (reference sequence). Unmatched junction bases numbered 4, after V lost 2 bases and J lost 3 bases. The CDR3 length is 14 residues. Whole-study results and caveats: Clones that were linked to disease were CD8+ and were relatively rare in peripheral blood. Earlier authors reported some of these motif variants in reactive arthritis synovial fluid and blood. Seemingly distinctive of ankylosing spondylitis blood was a TCR beta motif formed by eight highly homologous variants.

The TCR sequence derives from a male donor with ankylosing spondylitis. The rearrangement joins TRBV20-1 to TRBJ2-1, with 7 positions matching TRBD2. Sequences were obtained from blood, either unsorted or a sorted T cell fraction (not recorded which). The CDR3 coding sequence is TGCAGTGCTAGAAATGGGACTAACTACAATGAGCAGTTCTTC. Encoded protein: CSARNGTNYNEQFF.